This entry features one TCR beta chain sequence. What it binds is unknown. The data were taken from a study of regulatory dendritic cells for organ transplantation. Study-level results: Between individuals, the alloreactive memory CD8+ T cell pool differed considerably.

Sorted T cells were CFSE-labeled and cultured approximately five days with allogeneic regulatory or mature dendritic cells at 1:10. Generated by immunoSEQ multiplex PCR, the TCRdb table keeps only in-frame clones and is missing some. The sample holds approximately 9,300 clones; under 70% are singletons and the top ten take approximately 0.54%. The receptor's source is a human donor in good health. Sequenced material: naive CD4+ T cells from blood cultured with dendritic cells. The subset: CD45RA+ naive T cells.

CDR3 in DNA: TGTGCCAGCAGCTTGAGACTGCTAGCCAAAAACATTCAGTACTTC. It specifies CASSLRLLAKNIQYF. The rearrangement joins TRBV5-6 to TRBJ2-4; D not certain. The CDR3 totals 15 residues. Germline-derived CDR1 and CDR2 are SGHDT and YYEEEE. Trimming removed 1 base from V and 0 bases from J, with 8 bases in between.